The 24 T cell receptor beta chains below come from one sample, sequenced in a study of blood T cell repertoires in COVID-19. The table came from immunoSEQ multiplex PCR; TCRdb's copy has only in-frame clones and leaves some out. The sample includes around 160,000 clones, about nine tenths of them seen just once. Sequencing used PBMCs or T cells enriched from blood (not recorded which). The receptors stem from a woman aged 40 to 50 who had been exposed to COVID-19.

The chain couples TRBV3-1 (or the pseudogene TRBV3-2) to TRBJ1-2, with D possibly TRBD1 on 5 matching bases. This CDR3 region has 17 residues. Trimming took 4 bases from V and 6 from J, leaving 24 bases between them. The germline CDR1 and CDR2 sequences are LGHDT and YNNKEL (reference sequence). The CDR3, as DNA: TGTGCCAGCAGCCCCGGGGCCGGCGGACTATCGTACCATGGCTACACCTTC. It translates to CASSPGAGGLSYHGYTF.

This sequence joins TRBV10-2 and TRBJ1-2, with D possibly being TRBD1 (5 bases). The CDR3 is 13 amino acids. The germline CDR1 and CDR2 sequences are WSHSY and SAAADI. The V end was cut by 4 bases, the J end by 5 bases, with 11 bases between. The CDR3 loop is CASSGGVEYGYTF. The DNA of the CDR3 is TGCGCCAGCAGTGGGGGGGTTGAGTATGGCTACACCTTC.

The chain joins TRBV10-3 to TRBJ1-2, with D perhaps TRBD1 (5 bases). V lost 10 bases, J lost 4 bases, and 13 bases lay in between. Per the germline V gene, CDR1 is ENHRY and CDR2 is SYGVKD. This CDR3 contains 12 residues. CDR3 sequence: CATEGDGYGYTF. The CDR3 bases are TGTGCCACAGAAGGGGATGGCTATGGCTACACCTTC.

The chain recombines TRBV11-2 with TRBJ2-7; 8 bases line up with TRBD2. The CDR3 sequence is 14 residues long. The J segment lost 2 bases and the V segment lost 3 bases, leaving 3 bases of the junction unmatched. Germline lookup yields CDR1 SGHAT and CDR2 FQNNGV. Here the CDR3 reads CASSFSGVTYEQYF. In DNA form, the CDR3 reads TGTGCCAGCAGCTTTAGCGGGGTTACCTACGAGCAGTACTTC.

CDR3 protein: CASSHQRQGVDEQYF. The CDR3 coding sequence is TGCGCCAGCAGCCACCAACGACAGGGGGTGGACGAGCAGTACTTC. This chain joins TRBV4-1 and TRBJ2-7, with TRBD1 matching over 9 bases. The CDR3 runs to 15 residues. CDR1 and CDR2 (germline): MGHRA, YSYEKL. V gave up 3 bases and J gave up 5 bases; unmatched junction bases: 8.

The chain joins TRBV2 to TRBJ2-2; TRBD2 might be the D (5 bases). CDR1 and CDR2 from the germline V gene are SNHLY and FYNNEI. The CDR3 consists of 17 residues. V gave up 2 bases and J gave up 6 bases, with 19 bases separating them. The DNA of the CDR3 is TGTGCCAGCAGTGAACCCGGGGTTGGCCTCTCACCCGGGGAGCTGTTTTTT. This codes for CASSEPGVGLSPGELFF.

The chain is built from TRBV5-4 and TRBJ2-2; 7 bases line up with TRBD1. This CDR3 is 14 amino acids long. V gave up 0 bases and J gave up 7 bases; unmatched junction bases: 3. The germline V gene has CDR1 SGHNT and CDR2 YYREEE (reference sequence). CDR3 bases: TGTGCCAGCAGCTTGGGAGGGGGCAGCGGGGAGCTGTTTTTT. Amino acids: CASSLGGGSGELFF.

The chain uses TRBV5-6 and TRBJ1-6; the D gene is possibly TRBD1 (6 bases). V gave up 4 bases and J gave up 9 bases, with 17 bases separating them. This CDR3 is 15 amino acids long. The germline gives CDR1 SGHDT, CDR2 YYEEEE. Here the CDR3 DNA reads TGTGCCAGCAGCCTTACGACAGGTGGTAGTTCACCCCTCCACTTT. It encodes CASSLTTGGSSPLHF.

This clone appeared a single time. The rearrangement joins TRBV5-1 to TRBJ2-5; TRBD2 agrees at 14 bases. The CDR3 consists of 18 residues. V trimming: 0 bases; J trimming: 0 bases; junction bases outside the gene matches: 4. Germline CDR1 is SGHRS and CDR2 is YFSETQ. The CDR3 region has the DNA TGCGCCAGCAGCTTGGGGGGGACTAGCGGGAGTTACCAAGAGACCCAGTACTTC. Encoded protein: CASSLGGTSGSYQETQYF.

The V and J genes are TRBV5-5 and TRBJ2-5; D might be TRBD2 (6 bases). The CDR3 contains 16 residues. From germline, CDR1 is SGHKS and CDR2 YYEKEE (reference sequence). Trimming shortened V by 3 bases and J by 2 bases, and 17 bases separated the two germline ends. This CDR3 is CASSSTPGLSQETQYF. As DNA, the CDR3 is TGTGCCAGCAGCTCAACCCCGGGACTGTCACAAGAGACCCAGTACTTC.

This chain links TRBV4-3 with TRBJ2-5; 14 nucleotides agree with TRBD2. Germline-derived CDR1 and CDR2 are LGHNA and YSLEER. The junction had 8 bases not matched to a gene; V was cut back by 1 base and J by 4 bases. The CDR3 sequence is 18 residues long. In DNA, the CDR3 is TGCGCCAGCAGCCAAGGGGGACTAGCGGGAGTAGGGGTAGAGACCCAGTACTTC. Protein product: CASSQGGLAGVGVETQYF.

The V and J genes are TRBV5-1 and TRBJ1-2, with 7 bases aligning to TRBD1. Trimming removed 4 bases from V and 3 bases from J; junction bases left unmatched: 9. The length of the CDR3 is 15 residues. Germline CDR1 SGHRS, CDR2 YFSETQ. The CDR3 region is CASSPSSRGDYGYTF. CDR3 in DNA: TGCGCCAGCAGCCCATCGAGCAGGGGGGACTATGGCTACACCTTC.

V and J are TRBV7-2 and TRBJ2-5, with D tentatively TRBD1 (5 bases). The CDR3 length is 13 residues. V was pared by 7 bases and J by 1 base, with 10 bases between. Germline lookup yields CDR1 SGHTA and CDR2 FQGNSA. The CDR3 coding sequence is TGTGCCAGCAACAGGAGCCCCCAAGAGACCCAGTACTTC. Translation gives CASNRSPQETQYF.

The CDR3 spells CASSERFQPQHF. DNA of the CDR3: TGTGCCAGCAGTGAACGTTTTCAGCCCCAGCATTTT. The J gene is TRBJ1-5, the V gene TRBV2; D gene uncertain. In germline, CDR1 is SNHLY, CDR2 FYNNEI. This CDR3 region has 12 residues. Trimming removed 2 bases at V and 6 bases at J, with 5 bases between.

The rearrangement links TRBV5-4 to TRBJ2-5, with D possibly TRBD1 on 5 matching bases. V was pared by 4 bases and J by 1 base, with 14 bases between. The CDR3 is made up of 15 amino acids. Germline V CDR1 and CDR2: SGHNT, YYREEE (reference sequence). The CDR3 loop reads CASSPMTEFQETQYF. The CDR3 DNA is TGTGCCAGCAGCCCCATGACAGAATTCCAAGAGACCCAGTACTTC. Supplemented by reference TRBV5-4 and TRBJ2-5, the full variable domain reads ETGVTQSPTHLIKTRGQQVTLRCSSQSGHNTVSWYQQALGQGPQFIFQYYREEENGRGNFPPRFSGLQFPNYSSELNVNALELDDSALYLCASSPMTEFQETQYFGPGTRLLVL.

The chain couples TRBV2 to TRBJ2-1; D unclear. The CDR3 consists of 11 residues. Trimming removed 8 bases at V and 0 bases at J, with 2 bases between. CDR1 SNHLY and CDR2 FYNNEI come from the germline V gene. The CDR3 reads CASLSYNEQFF. The CDR3 DNA follows: TGTGCCAGCCTCTCCTACAATGAGCAGTTCTTC.

In its sample, this clone was seen a few times. This sequence joins TRBV29-1 and TRBJ1-2, with 7 bases that match TRBD1. Losses at the gene ends were 6 bases for V and 7 bases for J; bases not matched to a gene: 5. In germline, CDR1 is SQVTM, CDR2 ANQGSEA. This CDR3 is built from 11 residues. The CDR3 coding sequence is TGCAGCGTCCCGGGACAGCCTGGCTACACCTTC. Its translation is CSVPGQPGYTF.

The chain employs TRBV7-8 and TRBJ2-5; 11 bases match TRBD2. The CDR3 spans 15 residues. The germline V gene has CDR1 SGHVS and CDR2 FQNEAQ. J lost 2 bases, V lost 3 bases, and 2 bases had no gene match. This CDR3 is CASSLRTSGQETQYF. CDR3 nucleotides: TGTGCCAGCAGCTTGCGGACTAGCGGGCAAGAGACCCAGTACTTC. The full variable domain, completed using reference TRBV7-8 and TRBJ2-5, is GAGVSQSPRYKVAKRGQDVALRCDPISGHVSLFWYQQALGQGPEFLTYFQNEAQLDKSGLPSDRFFAERPEGSVSTLKIQRTQQEDSAVYLCASSLRTSGQETQYFGPGTRLLVL.

The gene calls are TRBV4-1 and TRBJ1-4; D might be TRBD1 (5 bases). CDR3 length: 19 residues. Germline V lookup: CDR1 MGHRA, CDR2 YSYEKL. With 0 bases removed from V and 4 bases from J, the gap between germline ends came to 21 bases. CDR3 residues: CASSQEFSPGKGYNEKLFF. CDR3 nucleotides: TGCGCCAGCAGCCAAGAGTTTAGTCCAGGGAAGGGATATAATGAAAAACTGTTTTTT.

This clone occurred once. V and J are TRBV6-2 or TRBV6-3 and TRBJ2-5, with TRBD1 identical over 10 bases. The CDR3 consists of 21 residues. V lost 0 bases to trimming and J lost 2 bases; unmatched junction nucleotides: 18. Per germline, CDR1 MNHEY and CDR2 SVGEGT. CDR3 in DNA: TGTGCCAGCAGTTACTCAAGACAGGGGGCTTCACCACTCTCCTTTCAAGAGACCCAGTACTTC. It translates to CASSYSRQGASPLSFQETQYF.

This sequence joins TRBV6-2 or TRBV6-3 and TRBJ1-4; TRBD1 might be the D (6 bases). Germline assignment: CDR1 MNHEY and CDR2 SVGEGT. This CDR3 has 13 residues. Trimming cost V 2 bases and J 10 bases, with 11 bases left between them. The CDR3 nucleotides are TGTGCCAGCAGTTACGACCCCAGGGGAAAACTGTTTTTT. It codes for CASSYDPRGKLFF.

The chain joins TRBV2 to TRBJ1-5; D gene unclear. This CDR3 is built from 14 residues. The V gene's germline CDR1 is SNHLY and CDR2 FYNNEI. V lost 7 bases and J lost 2, with 12 bases in between. The CDR3 nucleotides read TGTGCCAGCAATAAGGCTGAGGGCAATCAGCCCCAGCATTTT. Its protein product is CASNKAEGNQPQHF.

This CDR3 is CASSLEVGAKNIQYF. The CDR3, as DNA: TGCGCCAGCAGCTTGGAGGTCGGGGCCAAAAACATTCAGTACTTC. V and J are TRBV5-1 and TRBJ2-4; D uncertain. Germline V gives CDR1 SGHRS, CDR2 YFSETQ. The V end lost 0 bases, the J end lost 1 base, and 8 bases lay between the germline ends. CDR3 size: 15 residues.

Only a few counts were recorded for this clone. The chain recombines TRBV5-1 with TRBJ1-3; maybe TRBD1 (5 bases). This CDR3 region has 13 residues. V was shortened by 3 bases and J by 4 bases, with 8 bases between the two germline ends. Germline CDR1 and CDR2: SGHRS and YFSETQ. CDR3 nucleotides: TGCGCCAGCAGCTCGGGGGACGGAAACACCATATATTTT. Its protein is CASSSGDGNTIYF.